These 2 T cell receptor beta chains were all obtained from the same sample, sequenced in a study of OX40 agonist ivuxolimab in advanced cancers. Produced via immunoSEQ multiplex PCR; TCRdb's table is partial and in-frame only. The top ten hold 9.5% to 15% of the sample, which has 6,000 or so clones, 81% seen once. Source: CD4+ or CD8+ T cells sorted from blood, taken in a trial of the OX40 agonist ivuxolimab. Receptor source: an adult with an advanced solid tumor such as melanoma, head and neck, liver or kidney cancer.

For this clone: Its ends do not fully match the called genes, so a read error is possible. The chain couples TRBV27 to TRBJ2-1, with D possibly matching TRBD2 (5 bases). From germline, CDR1 is MNHEY and CDR2 SMNVEV (reference sequence). The CDR3 spans 14 residues. The CDR3 sequence: CASRVGVSNNEQFF. CDR3 nucleotides: TGTGCCAGCAGGGTGGGAGTCTCCAACAATGAGCAGTTCTTC.

The V gene is TRBV27, the J gene TRBJ2-4, with D uncertain. Looked up from germline, CDR1 is MNHEY and CDR2 is SMNVEV (reference sequence). Trimming left V 2 bases short and J 1 base short, with 12 bases between. This CDR3 spans 16 amino acids. The CDR3 protein is CASSLGGVGAKNIQYF. In DNA, the CDR3 is TGTGCCAGCAGTTTAGGTGGGGTCGGGGCCAAAAACATTCAGTACTTC.